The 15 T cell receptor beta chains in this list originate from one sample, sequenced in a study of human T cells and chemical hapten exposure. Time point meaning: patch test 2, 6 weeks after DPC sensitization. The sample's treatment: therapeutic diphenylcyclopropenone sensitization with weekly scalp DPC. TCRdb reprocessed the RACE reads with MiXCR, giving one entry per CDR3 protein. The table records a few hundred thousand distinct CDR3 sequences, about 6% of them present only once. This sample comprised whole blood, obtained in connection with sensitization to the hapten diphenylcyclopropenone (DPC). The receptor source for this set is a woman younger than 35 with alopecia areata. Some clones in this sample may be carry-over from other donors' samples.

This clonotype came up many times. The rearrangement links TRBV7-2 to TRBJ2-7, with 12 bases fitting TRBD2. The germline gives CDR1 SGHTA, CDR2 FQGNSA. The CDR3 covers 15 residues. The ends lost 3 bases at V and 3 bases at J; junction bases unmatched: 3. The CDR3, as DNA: TGTGCCAGCAGCTTGCGACTAGCGGGGGACTACGAGCAGTACTTC. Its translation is CASSLRLAGDYEQYF.

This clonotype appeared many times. CDR3 DNA: TGTGCCACCAGTGACACGGGGACAGAGAGTAAGGCCGGGGAGCTGTTTTTT. Its protein is CATSDTGTESKAGELFF. The chain couples TRBV24-1 to TRBJ2-2, with TRBD1 matching over 7 bases. The CDR3 length is 17 residues. V lost 4 bases and J lost 6; bases outside the gene matches: 13. Germline V gene lookup returns CDR1 KGHDR and CDR2 SFDVKD.

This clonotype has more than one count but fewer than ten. CDR3 in amino acids: CASSQEAAGIEAFF. CDR3 in DNA: TGCGCCAGCAGCCAAGAAGCGGCCGGGATTGAAGCTTTCTTT. The rearrangement links TRBV4-3 to TRBJ1-1; D gene ambiguous. Trimming took 0 bases from V and 7 from J, leaving 12 bases between them. The CDR3 loop spans 14 amino acids. CDR1 is LGHNA and CDR2 is YSLEER in the germline V gene.

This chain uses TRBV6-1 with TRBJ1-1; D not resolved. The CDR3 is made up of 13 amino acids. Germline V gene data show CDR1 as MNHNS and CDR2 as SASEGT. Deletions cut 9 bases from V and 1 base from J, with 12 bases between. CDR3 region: CASQRLRNTEAFF. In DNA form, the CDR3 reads TGTGCCAGTCAGAGACTGCGGAACACTGAAGCTTTCTTT.

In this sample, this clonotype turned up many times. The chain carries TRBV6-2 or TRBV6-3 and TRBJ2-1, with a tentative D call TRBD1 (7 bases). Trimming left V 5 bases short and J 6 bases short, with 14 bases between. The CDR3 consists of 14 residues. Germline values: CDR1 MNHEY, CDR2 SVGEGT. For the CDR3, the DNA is TGTGCCAGCAGTACGGAGGGACAGTTCAATGAGCAGTTCTTC. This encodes CASSTEGQFNEQFF.

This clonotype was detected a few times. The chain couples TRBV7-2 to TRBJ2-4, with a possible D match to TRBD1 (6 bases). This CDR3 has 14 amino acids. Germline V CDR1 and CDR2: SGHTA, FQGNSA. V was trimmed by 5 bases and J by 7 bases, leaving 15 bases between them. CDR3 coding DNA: TGTGCCAGCAGCATACAGAACAGGGCCAACATTCAGTACTTC. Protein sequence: CASSIQNRANIQYF.

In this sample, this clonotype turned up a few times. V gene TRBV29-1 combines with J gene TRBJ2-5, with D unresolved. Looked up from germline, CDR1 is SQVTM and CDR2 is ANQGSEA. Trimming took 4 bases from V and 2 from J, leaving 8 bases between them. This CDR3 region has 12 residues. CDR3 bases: TGCAGCGTTGCTGCGGTACAAGAGACCCAGTACTTC. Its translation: CSVAAVQETQYF.

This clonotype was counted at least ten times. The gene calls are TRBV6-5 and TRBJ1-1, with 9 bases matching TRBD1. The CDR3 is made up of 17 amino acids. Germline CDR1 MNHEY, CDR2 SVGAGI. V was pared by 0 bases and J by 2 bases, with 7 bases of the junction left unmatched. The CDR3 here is CASSYSQDRGLNTEAFF. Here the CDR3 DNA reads TGTGCCAGCAGTTACTCGCAGGACAGGGGTCTCAACACTGAAGCTTTCTTT.

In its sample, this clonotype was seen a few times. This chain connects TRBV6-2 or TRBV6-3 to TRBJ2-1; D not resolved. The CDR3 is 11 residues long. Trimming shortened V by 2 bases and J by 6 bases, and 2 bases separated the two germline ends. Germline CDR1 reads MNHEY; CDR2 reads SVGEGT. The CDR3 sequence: CASSYRNEQFF. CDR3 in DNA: TGTGCCAGCAGTTACCGCAATGAGCAGTTCTTC.

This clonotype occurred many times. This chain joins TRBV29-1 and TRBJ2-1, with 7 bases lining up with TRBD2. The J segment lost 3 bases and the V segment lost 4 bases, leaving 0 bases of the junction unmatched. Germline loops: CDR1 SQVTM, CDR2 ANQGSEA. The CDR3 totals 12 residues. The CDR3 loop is CSVGGGYNEQFF. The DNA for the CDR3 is TGCAGCGTTGGGGGGGGCTACAATGAGCAGTTCTTC.

In nucleotides, the CDR3 is TGTGCCAGCAGCTTAAATCAGGCGGGAATGGGAGATACGCAGTATTTT. Translated: CASSLNQAGMGDTQYF. V and J are TRBV7-3 and TRBJ2-3; D is possibly TRBD2 (6 bases). Germline V lookup: CDR1 SGHTA, CDR2 FQGTGA. V lost 1 base and J lost 5, with 16 bases in between. The CDR3 has 16 residues.

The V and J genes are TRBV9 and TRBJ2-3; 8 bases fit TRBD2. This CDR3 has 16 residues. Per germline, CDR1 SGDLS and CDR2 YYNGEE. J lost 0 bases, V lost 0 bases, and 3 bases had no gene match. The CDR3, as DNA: TGTGCCAGCAGCGTAGGTCCTAGCGGGAGCACAGATACGCAGTATTTT. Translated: CASSVGPSGSTDTQYF. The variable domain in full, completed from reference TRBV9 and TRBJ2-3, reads DSGVTQTPKHLITATGQRVTLRCSPRSGDLSVYWYQQSLDQGLQFLIQYYNGEERAKGNILERFSAQQFPDLHSELNLSSLELGDSALYFCASSVGPSGSTDTQYFGPGTRLTVL.

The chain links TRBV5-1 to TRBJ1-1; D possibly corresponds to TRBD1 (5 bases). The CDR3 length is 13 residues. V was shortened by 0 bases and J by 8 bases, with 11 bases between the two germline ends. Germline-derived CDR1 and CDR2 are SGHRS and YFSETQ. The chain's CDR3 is CASSLAAPGEAFF. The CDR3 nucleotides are TGCGCCAGCAGCTTGGCCGCCCCAGGGGAAGCTTTCTTT.

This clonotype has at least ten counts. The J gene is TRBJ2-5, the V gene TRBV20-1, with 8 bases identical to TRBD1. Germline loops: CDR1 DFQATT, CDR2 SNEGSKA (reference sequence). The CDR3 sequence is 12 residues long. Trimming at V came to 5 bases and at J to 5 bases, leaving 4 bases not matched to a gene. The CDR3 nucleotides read TGCAGTGCTCCCAGACAGGGGGAGACCCAGTACTTC. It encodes CSAPRQGETQYF.

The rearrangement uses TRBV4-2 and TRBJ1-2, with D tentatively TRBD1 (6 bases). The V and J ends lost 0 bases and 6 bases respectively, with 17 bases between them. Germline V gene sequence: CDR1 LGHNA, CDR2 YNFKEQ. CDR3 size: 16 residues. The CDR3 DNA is TGTGCCAGCAGCCAAGATACGGGGGGGGCTATTAATGGCTACACCTTC. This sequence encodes CASSQDTGGAINGYTF.